This T cell receptor beta chain was recorded in a study of T cell responses to AZD1222 COVID-19 vaccine. General study results and limits: Clonal diversity may have been underestimated in mostly white British donors. Spike regions recognized by vaccine-associated CD4 TCRs spanned the protein, led by 160-218 and 743-854. Reportedly, nearly half of unique spike TCRs recognized epitopes outside B.1.351/B.1.1.7 mutations.

TCRdb's copy holds only in-frame clones and misses some; the assay was immunoSEQ multiplex PCR. This repertoire shows around 45,000 clones, roughly 87% found once; its top ten account for about 40%. Between the trimmed V and J ends, which lost 0 bases and 9 bases, there was a span of 9 bases. The germline CDR1 and CDR2 sequences are SGHAT and FQNNGV. The CDR3 has 13 amino acids. Details on this clone: Its antigen is unidentified.

The receptor's source is an adult who received the AZD1222 COVID-19 vaccine. This specimen was peripheral blood, taken 28 days after the second AZD1222 dose. The chain joins TRBV11-2 to TRBJ1-3, with D uncertain. CDR3 DNA sequence: TGTGCCAGCAGCTTAGAAGTGCAGTCCACCATATATTTT. Translating gives CASSLEVQSTIYF. Combining the CDR3 with reference TRBV11-2 and TRBJ1-3 gives the whole variable domain EAGVAQSPRYKIIEKRQSVAFWCNPISGHATLYWYQQILGQGPKLLIQFQNNGVVDDSQLPKDRFSAERLKGVDSTLKIQPAKLEDSAVYLCASSLEVQSTIYFGEGSWLTVV.